Below are 25 T cell receptor beta chains sequenced from a single sample in a study of Ad26.COV2.S vaccination and SARS-CoV-2 variants. TCRdb keeps only in-frame clones here, not all; method: immunoSEQ multiplex PCR. The sample lists about 320,000 clones, around four fifths seen once, with 2% to 2.5% in the top ten. The sample's treatment: approximately 18 received Ad26.COV2.S at low or high dose, single or two shots; about 5 received placebo; per-sample allocation not given. Sampling took place 63 days after the first vaccine or placebo injection. Sample: peripheral blood, taken in a trial of Ad26.COV2.S vaccine versus placebo. The source of these receptors is a person aged 18-65 years who received the Ad26.COV2.S COVID-19 vaccine or a placebo.

This chain links TRBV5-1 with TRBJ1-2; 8 bases align to TRBD1. Germline CDR1 SGHRS, CDR2 YFSETQ. J gave up 7 bases and V 4 bases, and 9 bases lay outside the gene matches. CDR3 length equals 14 residues. This CDR3 reads CASSPDRAAAGYTF. CDR3 bases: TGCGCCAGCAGCCCGGACAGGGCCGCCGCTGGCTACACCTTC. The full variable domain, with the rest looked up from reference TRBV5-1 and TRBJ1-2, is KAGVTQTPRYLIKTRGQQVTLSCSPISGHRSVSWYQQTPGQGLQFLFEYFSETQRNKGNFPGRFSGRQFSNSRSEMNVSTLELGDSALYLCASSPDRAAAGYTFGSGTRLTVV.

The chain recombines TRBV4-1 with TRBJ2-2; 7 positions match TRBD2. Germline V gene data show CDR1 as MGHRA and CDR2 as YSYEKL. The CDR3 is 17 residues long. V trimming: 1 base; J trimming: 3 bases; junction bases outside the gene matches: 8. CDR3 DNA: TGCGCCAGCAGCCAAGTAAGAGCGGGACTTGACACCGGGGAGCTGTTTTTT. This gives the protein CASSQVRAGLDTGELFF.

The chain has TRBV10-2 and TRBJ2-2; 10 bases map to TRBD2. Trimming cost V 6 bases and J 5 bases; bases outside gene matches: 9. Germline V gene data show CDR1 as WSHSY and CDR2 as SAAADI. The CDR3 consists of 16 residues. The DNA of the CDR3 is TGCGCCAGCAGGGGAGCGGGGGGGAGGAGAACCGGGGAGCTGTTTTTT. Protein sequence: CASRGAGGRRTGELFF.

The rearrangement uses TRBV9 and TRBJ1-1; D is unresolved. CDR1 is SGDLS, CDR2 YYNGEE, per germline. V lost 3 bases, J lost 0 bases, and 15 bases lay in between. This CDR3 spans 16 amino acids. The CDR3 DNA follows: TGTGCCAGCAGCGCTCTTTCGGCAGGAATGAACACTGAAGCTTTCTTT. This translates into CASSALSAGMNTEAFF. The full variable domain, its missing parts supplied by reference TRBV9 and TRBJ1-1, is DSGVTQTPKHLITATGQRVTLRCSPRSGDLSVYWYQQSLDQGLQFLIQYYNGEERAKGNILERFSAQQFPDLHSELNLSSLELGDSALYFCASSALSAGMNTEAFFGQGTRLTVV.

V is TRBV5-4 and J is TRBJ1-6; 8 bases map to TRBD1. Germline assignment: CDR1 SGHNT and CDR2 YYREEE (reference sequence). This CDR3 region has 15 residues. V lost 3 bases to trimming and J lost 8 bases; unmatched junction nucleotides: 7. CDR3 in DNA: TGTGCCAGCAGCTACCAGAAGGACAGGGATTCACCCCTCCACTTT. It is translated as CASSYQKDRDSPLHF.

The rearrangement uses TRBV7-6 and TRBJ2-7; perhaps D is TRBD1 or TRBD2 (6 bases each). V lost 1 base to trimming and J lost 2 bases, with 15 bases between them. Germline V gene lookup returns CDR1 SGHVS and CDR2 FNYEAQ. This CDR3 is 16 amino acids long. CDR3 bases: TGTGCCAGCAGCTTAGGATGGGGGGCCCTTCCCTACGAGCAGTACTTC. Amino acid sequence: CASSLGWGALPYEQYF.

The chain uses TRBV5-1 and TRBJ2-1; D is perhaps TRBD2 (6 bases). V gave up 0 bases and J gave up 5 bases, with 12 bases separating them. This CDR3 has 15 amino acids. In germline, CDR1 is SGHRS, CDR2 YFSETQ. CDR3 in DNA: TGCGCCAGCAGCTTGGGGATAGCGGAGCACAATGAGCAGTTCTTC. This sequence encodes CASSLGIAEHNEQFF.

The rearrangement links TRBV5-6 to TRBJ2-1; TRBD1 agrees at 7 bases. The junction had 6 bases not matched to a gene; V was cut back by 2 bases and J by 1 base. Per the germline V gene, CDR1 is SGHDT and CDR2 is YYEEEE. This CDR3 spans 16 amino acids. DNA of the CDR3: TGTGCCAGCAGCTTCTTTGACAGGGTTTCCTACAATGAGCAGTTCTTC. Translating it yields CASSFFDRVSYNEQFF.

The chain recombines TRBV5-6 with TRBJ2-7; the match to TRBD1 covers 7 bases. The germline V gene encodes CDR1 SGHDT and CDR2 YYEEEE. This CDR3 region has 17 residues. Trimming took 4 bases from V and 1 from J; bases not matched to a gene: 14. The CDR3 sequence is CASSPMTRDRESYEQYF. As DNA, the CDR3 is TGTGCCAGCAGCCCAATGACCCGGGACAGAGAATCCTACGAGCAGTACTTC. Supplemented by reference TRBV5-6 and TRBJ2-7, the full variable domain reads DAGVTQSPTHLIKTRGQQVTLRCSPKSGHDTVSWYQQALGQGPQFIFQYYEEEERQRGNFPDRFSGHQFPNYSSELNVNALLLGDSALYLCASSPMTRDRESYEQYFGPGTRLTVT.

The chain uses TRBV19 and TRBJ2-5, with a weak D call TRBD2 (5 bases). Germline CDR1 and CDR2: LNHDA and SQIVND (reference sequence). Trimming pared 5 bases from V and 5 bases from J, leaving 18 bases between. CDR3 length: 15 amino acids. The CDR3 bases are TGTGCCAGTAGTGAATCCCCCGGAGGCACGGAGACCCAGTACTTC. Its translation: CASSESPGGTETQYF.

The chain links TRBV9 to TRBJ1-1, with D possibly matching TRBD1 (6 bases). The CDR3 sequence is 15 residues long. The V end was cut by 7 bases, the J end by 0 bases, with 16 bases between. In germline, CDR1 is SGDLS, CDR2 YYNGEE. The DNA for the CDR3 is TGTGCCAGCTGCCGAACAGGGACCATGAACACTGAAGCTTTCTTT. This codes for CASCRTGTMNTEAFF.

V and J are TRBV19 and TRBJ1-1; D is unresolved. V was shortened by 5 bases and J by 1 base, with 8 bases between the two germline ends. Germline lookup yields CDR1 LNHDA and CDR2 SQIVND (reference sequence). This CDR3 spans 13 amino acids. The CDR3 protein is CASSHTGNTEAFF. The CDR3, as DNA: TGTGCCAGTAGTCATACCGGGAACACTGAAGCTTTCTTT.

The DNA for the CDR3 is TGTGCCAGCAGTGAAGAGGGGACTTGGACTATCGACGAGCAGTACTTC. This codes for CASSEEGTWTIDEQYF. The genes are TRBV6-1 and TRBJ2-7; D may be TRBD2 (6 bases). Germline CDR1 reads MNHNS; CDR2 reads SASEGT. The V end was cut by 1 base, the J end by 5 bases, with 18 bases between. The CDR3 consists of 16 residues.

The chain is built from TRBV11-3 and TRBJ2-3; the D gene is possibly TRBD2 (6 bases). The germline V and J ends were trimmed by 5 bases and 3 bases, with 21 bases remaining between them. This CDR3 has 17 amino acids. From germline, CDR1 is SGHNT and CDR2 YENEEA. CDR3 region: CASSLPFGAGPTDTQYF. CDR3 DNA: TGTGCCAGCAGCCTACCATTCGGGGCGGGGCCTACAGATACGCAGTATTTT.

This rearrangement joins TRBV5-1 to TRBJ2-3; a weak D match, TRBD2 (6 bases). This CDR3 has 14 amino acids. Trimming pared 0 bases from V and 5 bases from J, leaving 10 bases between. Germline CDR1 reads SGHRS; CDR2 reads YFSETQ. CDR3 sequence reads: CASSLGDGGDTQYF. For the CDR3, the DNA is TGCGCCAGCAGCTTGGGAGACGGGGGAGATACGCAGTATTTT.

The CDR3 DNA sequence: TGTGCCAAGGGACAGAGTAACTATGGCTACACCTTC. Translated: CAKGQSNYGYTF. This chain uses TRBV21-1 with TRBJ1-2; the table gives TRBD1 as D, unverified against the DNA. TRBV21-1 represents a pseudogene. CDR3 length equals 12 residues.

This chain joins TRBV6-6 and TRBJ1-2, with D possibly matching TRBD1 (6 bases). V was trimmed by 0 bases and J by 12 bases, leaving 17 bases between them. The CDR3 is 14 amino acids. CDR1 and CDR2 (germline): MNHNY, SVGAGI (reference sequence). The CDR3 DNA follows: TGTGCCAGCAGTTACTCGACAGGCGGAGGGCTACACACCTTC. It codes for CASSYSTGGGLHTF.

The J gene is TRBJ1-2, the V gene TRBV5-1; the D gene is possibly TRBD1 (6 bases). Germline CDR1 SGHRS, CDR2 YFSETQ. The CDR3 covers 15 residues. With 6 bases removed from V and 3 bases from J, the gap between germline ends came to 18 bases. CDR3 DNA sequence: TGCGCCAGCACCCCTACCGGGGGGGGGCACTATGGCTACACCTTC. Its translation: CASTPTGGGHYGYTF. Filled out from reference TRBV5-1 and TRBJ1-2, the complete variable domain reads KAGVTQTPRYLIKTRGQQVTLSCSPISGHRSVSWYQQTPGQGLQFLFEYFSETQRNKGNFPGRFSGRQFSNSRSEMNVSTLELGDSALYLCASTPTGGGHYGYTFGSGTRLTVV.

V is TRBV12-5 and J is TRBJ2-3; D is unresolved. Germline V gene sequence: CDR1 LGHNT, CDR2 FRNRAP. Between the trimmed V and J ends, which lost 0 bases and 7 bases, there was a span of 11 bases. This CDR3 contains 14 residues. The chain's CDR3 is CASGLVVPPNTQYF. Here the CDR3 DNA reads TGTGCTAGTGGTTTGGTAGTCCCCCCAAATACGCAGTATTTT.

CDR3 residues: CASSLVPDVFETQYF. CDR3 nucleotide sequence: TGTGCCAGCAGCCTGGTTCCGGACGTTTTCGAGACCCAGTACTTC. This chain joins TRBV5-6 and TRBJ2-5; D remains unclear. Germline assignment: CDR1 SGHDT and CDR2 YYEEEE. Between the trimmed V and J ends, which lost 4 bases and 5 bases, there was a span of 18 bases. The CDR3 contains 15 residues.

The V gene is TRBV28, the J gene TRBJ1-1; D may be TRBD1 (5 bases). In germline, CDR1 is MDHEN, CDR2 SYDVKM. This CDR3 has 13 residues. V was cut by 7 bases and J by 5 bases, with 14 bases left in between. The CDR3 here is CASKGRGSTEAFF. CDR3 sequence (DNA): TGTGCCAGCAAGGGACGGGGGAGTACTGAAGCTTTCTTT.

The chain combines TRBV11-3 with TRBJ2-3, with 8 bases fitting TRBD1. There are 15 residues in the CDR3. Trimming at V came to 3 bases and at J to 4 bases, leaving 6 bases not matched to a gene. Per germline, CDR1 SGHNT and CDR2 YENEEA. CDR3 region: CASSFGRGHADTQYF. DNA for the CDR3: TGTGCCAGCAGCTTTGGCAGGGGGCATGCAGATACGCAGTATTTT. The full variable domain, with the rest looked up from reference TRBV11-3 and TRBJ2-3, is EAGVVQSPRYKIIEKKQPVAFWCNPISGHNTLYWYLQNLGQGPELLIRYENEEAVDDSQLPKDRFSAERLKGVDSTLKIQPAELGDSAVYLCASSFGRGHADTQYFGPGTRLTVL.

The gene calls are TRBV19 and TRBJ2-3, with 12 nucleotides matching TRBD2. The ends lost 3 bases at V and 1 base at J; junction bases unmatched: 5. The CDR3 totals 17 residues. The V gene's germline CDR1 is LNHDA and CDR2 SQIVND (reference sequence). CDR3 nucleotide sequence: TGTGCCAGTAGTATGGGACTAGCGGGCGGCGGCACAGATACGCAGTATTTT. Translation: CASSMGLAGGGTDTQYF.

The chain couples TRBV11-3 to TRBJ2-3, with TRBD2 identical over 15 bases. Per the germline V gene, CDR1 is SGHNT and CDR2 is YENEEA. V gave up 3 bases and J gave up 5 bases; unmatched junction bases: 3. The CDR3 is 16 amino acids. Here the CDR3 DNA reads TGTGCCAGCAGCTTCCGGACTAGCGGGGGGGTAGATACGCAGTATTTT. Translating gives CASSFRTSGGVDTQYF.

Only a few counts were recorded for this clone. This sequence joins TRBV20-1 and TRBJ2-7; 10 nucleotides match TRBD1. CDR1 is DFQATT and CDR2 is SNEGSKA in the germline V gene (reference sequence). The CDR3 runs 16 residues. V shed 3 bases, J shed 1 base, and the junction held 9 bases outside the gene matches. CDR3 sequence: CSASKPRTGGSYEQYF. CDR3 DNA sequence: TGCAGTGCTAGTAAGCCGAGGACAGGGGGGTCCTACGAGCAGTACTTC.